The 28 T cell receptor beta chains listed next were all sequenced from one sample in a study of blood T cells in healthy people across ages. Sample-barcoded 5' priming and a J-beta primer mix drove a second PCR of 7 to 11 cycles. TCRdb re-analysed the 5' RACE reads in MiXCR, keeping a single row per CDR3 protein. The repertoire holds 1.4 million or so distinct CDR3 sequences, with 35% to 45% as singletons. Material: blood. The receptors were sampled from a woman aged 18-30 years in good health.

The chain has TRBV27 and TRBJ2-1, with 10 bases fitting TRBD2. Per the germline V gene, CDR1 is MNHEY and CDR2 is SMNVEV (reference sequence). V dropped 8 bases and J dropped 1; count of bases not matched to a gene: 5. This CDR3 is built from 15 residues. DNA of the CDR3: TGTGCCAGCCAGCGGACTAGCGGTTCCTACAATGAGCAGTTCTTC. Its protein product is CASQRTSGSYNEQFF.

The chain joins TRBV20-1 to TRBJ2-6; 7 nucleotides match TRBD1. After removal of 6 bases from V and 2 bases from J, the junction contained 4 bases not matched to a gene. Germline-derived CDR1 and CDR2 are DFQATT and SNEGSKA (reference sequence). The CDR3 totals 14 residues. The CDR3 nucleotides are TGCAGTGCCGGCACAGGGGCTGGGGCCAACGTCCTGACTTTC. Its protein is CSAGTGAGANVLTF.

The J gene is TRBJ1-6, the V gene TRBV19; D may be TRBD1 (5 bases). The CDR3 totals 15 residues. With 5 bases removed from V and 10 bases from J, the gap between germline ends came to 18 bases. Germline lookup yields CDR1 LNHDA and CDR2 SQIVND (reference sequence). The CDR3 bases are TGTGCCAGTAGTTGGCAACGGGGCTCGGAGTCACCCCTCCACTTT. This gives the protein CASSWQRGSESPLHF.

The chain couples TRBV7-9 to TRBJ2-7; D may be TRBD1 or TRBD2 (5 bases each). CDR1 SEHNR and CDR2 FQNEAQ come from the germline V gene (reference sequence). The CDR3 contains 14 residues. Trimming pared 6 bases from V and 2 bases from J, leaving 14 bases between. In DNA form, the CDR3 reads TGTGCCAGCAGACCTCCTGGGGGAACCTACGAGCAGTACTTC. Its translation: CASRPPGGTYEQYF.

This rearrangement joins TRBV20-1 to TRBJ2-5, with TRBD2 matching over 10 bases. The CDR3 has 15 amino acids. The trim removed 3 bases at V and 2 bases at J, leaving 6 bases unmatched. Germline V gene sequence: CDR1 DFQATT, CDR2 SNEGSKA (reference sequence). The CDR3 DNA is TGCAGTGCTAGTGCCCGGACTAGCGGTCAAGAGACCCAGTACTTC. Its protein is CSASARTSGQETQYF.

This clonotype was seen a handful of times. The chain carries TRBV18 and TRBJ2-1; D is possibly TRBD2 (5 bases). Germline V gene lookup returns CDR1 KGHSH and CDR2 LQKENI. V was shortened by 3 bases and J by 5 bases, with 11 bases between the two germline ends. The CDR3 runs 14 residues. The CDR3 nucleotides read TGTGCCAGCTCACCGACGACGGGAAACAATGAGCAGTTCTTC. Its protein is CASSPTTGNNEQFF.

The chain has TRBV28 and TRBJ2-1; tentatively, D is TRBD2 (7 bases). Between the trimmed V and J ends, which lost 7 bases and 7 bases, there was a span of 26 bases. The V gene's germline CDR1 is MDHEN and CDR2 SYDVKM. This CDR3 comprises 17 residues. CDR3 in DNA: TGTGCCAGCACTGCGGGGGCCCGACGAGCGGGCTGGAATGAGCAGTTCTTC. Translation: CASTAGARRAGWNEQFF.

This chain links TRBV29-1 with TRBJ2-2; the match to TRBD2 covers 7 bases. The germline CDR1 and CDR2 sequences are SQVTM and ANQGSEA. Trimming cost V 1 base and J 0 bases; bases outside gene matches: 11. There are 18 residues in the CDR3. CDR3 amino acids: CSVEAPASGGSNTGELFF. CDR3 nucleotide sequence: TGCAGCGTTGAAGCCCCGGCTAGCGGAGGCTCGAACACCGGGGAGCTGTTTTTT.

This clonotype was counted a few times. The chain joins TRBV20-1 to TRBJ2-7, with D possibly being TRBD2 (7 bases). V lost 6 bases, J lost 0 bases, and 15 bases lay in between. Germline loops: CDR1 DFQATT, CDR2 SNEGSKA (reference sequence). CDR3 length equals 14 residues. The CDR3 protein is CSASLGGLSYEQYF. The CDR3 DNA reads TGCAGTGCCTCCTTGGGGGGGCTCTCCTACGAGCAGTACTTC.

The chain links TRBV7-6 to TRBJ2-3, with TRBD2 matching 10 bases. V shed 2 bases, J shed 5 bases, and the junction held 7 bases outside the gene matches. This CDR3 is 16 amino acids long. The germline CDR1 and CDR2 sequences are SGHVS and FNYEAQ. CDR3 nucleotide sequence: TGTGCCAGCAGCTTATCAACTAGCGGGGCACGAGATACGCAGTATTTT. It is translated as CASSLSTSGARDTQYF.

This clonotype was observed many times. This chain's CDR3 is CASSSYNEQFF. DNA of the CDR3: TGTGCCAGCAGTTCCTACAATGAGCAGTTCTTC. The chain recombines TRBV12-3 or TRBV12-4 with TRBJ2-1; D not resolved. The CDR3 totals 11 residues. Trimming shortened V by 4 bases and J by 2 bases, and 0 bases separated the two germline ends.

The chain joins TRBV6-5 to TRBJ1-1, with a possible D match to TRBD1 (5 bases). CDR1 MNHEY and CDR2 SVGAGI come from the germline V gene. The CDR3 contains 12 residues. Here the CDR3 reads CGGGRIITEAFF. The DNA for the CDR3 is TGTGGGGGGGGGAGGATAATCACTGAAGCTTTCTTT.

The chain couples TRBV5-1 to TRBJ1-1, with unresolved D. In germline, CDR1 is SGHRS, CDR2 YFSETQ. CDR3 size: 13 residues. Deletions cut 1 base from V and 7 bases from J, with 11 bases between. CDR3 residues: CASSLLERSEAFF. CDR3 DNA: TGCGCCAGCAGCTTGTTGGAGCGAAGTGAAGCTTTCTTT.

The chain has TRBV6-1 and TRBJ2-1, with a tentative D call TRBD2 (6 bases). Germline V gives CDR1 MNHNS, CDR2 SASEGT. The length of the CDR3 is 14 residues. V gave up 0 bases and J gave up 10 bases, with 13 bases separating them. The CDR3 here is CASSEAGTSYEQFF. The CDR3 nucleotides are TGTGCCAGCAGTGAAGCGGGGACTTCCTACGAGCAGTTCTTC.

The chain employs TRBV10-3 and TRBJ2-1; 7 bases are a match to TRBD2. The CDR3 totals 17 residues. The germline V gene has CDR1 ENHRY and CDR2 SYGVKD. The ends lost 0 bases at V and 2 bases at J; junction bases unmatched: 7. The CDR3 spells CAISESVASGPYNEQFF. The CDR3 DNA reads as TGTGCCATCAGTGAGTCTGTTGCTAGCGGTCCCTACAATGAGCAGTTCTTC.

This clonotype has at least ten counts. V is TRBV29-1 and J is TRBJ2-1, with D maybe TRBD2 (5 bases). Trimming pared 3 bases from V and 5 bases from J, leaving 17 bases between. CDR3 length: 15 residues. The germline V gene has CDR1 SQVTM and CDR2 ANQGSEA. The CDR3 region is CSVDGRLRADNEQFF. CDR3 coding DNA: TGCAGCGTTGATGGTCGGTTGAGGGCCGACAATGAGCAGTTCTTC.

This rearrangement joins TRBV7-2 to TRBJ2-1; D gene unclear. The CDR3 length is 15 residues. Germline CDR1 and CDR2: SGHTA and FQGNSA. V was pared by 4 bases and J by 7 bases, with 17 bases between. The chain's CDR3 is CASSSAGLVGNEQFF. The CDR3 DNA follows: TGTGCCAGCAGCTCCGCCGGGCTAGTCGGGAATGAGCAGTTCTTC. The full variable domain, rest sourced from reference TRBV7-2 and TRBJ2-1, is GAGVSQSPSNKVTEKGKDVELRCDPISGHTALYWYRQSLGQGLEFLIYFQGNSAPDKSGLPSDRFSAERTGGSVSTLTIQRTQQEDSAVYLCASSSAGLVGNEQFFGPGTRLTVL.

J is TRBJ2-1 and V is TRBV3-1; TRBD2 is a possible D gene (5 bases). The germline CDR1 and CDR2 sequences are LGHDT and YNNKEL (reference sequence). The CDR3 consists of 16 residues. V dropped 1 base and J dropped 7 bases, with 17 bases sitting between them. Here the CDR3 reads CASSQVPERIGNEQFF. The CDR3 DNA is TGTGCCAGCAGCCAAGTCCCTGAGCGGATCGGAAATGAGCAGTTCTTC.

J is TRBJ2-2 and V is TRBV12-3 or TRBV12-4, with 7 bases lining up with TRBD1. V shed 4 bases, J shed 4 bases, and the junction held 3 bases outside the gene matches. CDR3 size: 14 residues. The CDR3 DNA sequence: TGTGCCAGCAGTTCCAACAGGGGCACCGGGGAGCTGTTTTTT. Amino acid sequence: CASSSNRGTGELFF.

Notes on this clonotype: At one end, the junction sequence differs from germline, possibly due to a read error. The chain employs TRBV12-3 or TRBV12-4 and TRBJ2-5; 8 nucleotides line up with TRBD1. The CDR3 covers 14 residues. The CDR3 nucleotides read TGTGTCAGCAGTCTCCGGGACAGGCAAGAGACCCAGTACTTC. This translates into CVSSLRDRQETQYF.

The rearrangement uses TRBV5-5 and TRBJ2-3; TRBD1 matches at 9 bases. V dropped 4 bases and J dropped 4; count of bases not matched to a gene: 4. This CDR3 has 14 residues. CDR1 SGHKS and CDR2 YYEKEE come from the germline V gene (reference sequence). The CDR3 sequence is CASSLGDRADTQYF. The CDR3 nucleotides are TGTGCCAGCAGCCTCGGGGACAGGGCAGATACGCAGTATTTT.

The V and J genes are TRBV28 and TRBJ1-1; 7 nucleotides line up with TRBD1. The germline V gene has CDR1 MDHEN and CDR2 SYDVKM. J lost 0 bases, V lost 11 bases, and 9 bases had no gene match. The CDR3 sequence is 14 residues long. CDR3 DNA: TGTGCCTTAACAGGGGACACCATGAACACTGAAGCTTTCTTT. Amino acids: CALTGDTMNTEAFF.

Remarks on this clonotype: At one of its ends the junction is not consistent with the germline gene, which may arise from a read error. CDR3 DNA sequence: TGCGCCAGCAGCCAAATACAGGGGTCCTATAATTTACCCCTCCACTTT. It encodes CASSQIQGSYNLPLHF. This sequence joins TRBV4-3 and TRBJ1-6; 7 bases are shared with TRBD1. Germline CDR1 and CDR2: LGHNA and YSLEER. This CDR3 has 16 amino acids.

This sequence joins TRBV27 and TRBJ2-3; 8 positions match TRBD2. V gave up 7 bases and J gave up 0 bases; unmatched junction bases: 3. Germline-derived CDR1 and CDR2 are MNHEY and SMNVEV (reference sequence). The length of the CDR3 is 14 residues. The DNA for the CDR3 is TGTGCCAGCAAATTAGCGGGGAGCACAGATACGCAGTATTTT. This codes for CASKLAGSTDTQYF.

The CDR3 loop reads CASSPAGVWNSPLHF. Here the CDR3 DNA reads TGTGCCAGCAGCCCGGCGGGGGTTTGGAATTCACCCCTCCACTTT. This chain joins TRBV5-8 and TRBJ1-6, with a weak D call TRBD1 (5 bases). Germline CDR1 and CDR2: SGHTS and YDEGEE. CDR3 length: 15 residues. Trimming shortened V by 4 bases and J by 7 bases, and 15 bases separated the two germline ends. Full variable domain (missing parts from reference TRBV5-8 and TRBJ1-6): EAGVTQSPTHLIKTRGQQATLRCSPISGHTSVYWYQQALGLGLQFLLWYDEGEERNRGNFPPRFSGRQFPNYSSELNVNALELEDSALYLCASSPAGVWNSPLHFGNGTRLTVT.

The chain is built from TRBV9 and TRBJ2-1; 8 bases are shared with TRBD1. The CDR3 length is 15 residues. V lost 4 bases and J lost 13; bases outside the gene matches: 16. The germline CDR1 and CDR2 sequences are SGDLS and YYNGEE. CDR3 sequence reads: CASSRADRDQETQFF. The CDR3 nucleotides are TGTGCCAGCAGCAGAGCGGACAGGGACCAAGAGACCCAGTTCTTC.

This chain uses TRBV29-1 with TRBJ1-1; D remains ambiguous. Trimming shortened V by 1 base and J by 1 base, and 10 bases separated the two germline ends. The CDR3 runs 14 residues. The V gene's germline CDR1 is SQVTM and CDR2 ANQGSEA. The CDR3 loop is CSVEVSLGNTEAFF. CDR3 nucleotide sequence: TGCAGCGTTGAAGTGAGTTTGGGGAACACTGAAGCTTTCTTT.

The rearrangement uses TRBV7-2 and TRBJ2-3; D perhaps matches TRBD2 (6 bases). The CDR3 runs to 16 residues. The ends were cut back, 5 bases at V and 1 base at J, with 16 bases in the middle. Germline CDR1 SGHTA, CDR2 FQGNSA. This CDR3 reads CASSPSGLRGTDTQYF. The CDR3 nucleotides read TGTGCCAGCAGCCCGTCGGGACTGAGGGGCACAGATACGCAGTATTTT.